Reported below is one T cell receptor beta chain. The CDR3 consists of 16 residues. The junction had 11 bases not matched to a gene; V was cut back by 6 bases and J by 0 bases. Germline assignment: CDR1 SGHDT and CDR2 YYEEEE. The entry originates in a study of blood T cell repertoires in COVID-19. Study-level background: Nucleic acid was either cDNA or gDNA, and it came from T cells, B-cell-depleted T cells, or PBMCs.

Source study methods: Researchers report that nucleated cell counts were estimated from reference gene primer amplification. Libraries were prepared by immunoSEQ multiplex PCR; TCRdb keeps only in-frame clonotypes and omits some of them. V and J calls and clone size come straight from that table; D and trimming were deduced from the DNA. This sample has 200,000 to 300,000 clones; around 87% occur once, and the top ten carry roughly 5.6%. The clonotype comes from a woman in her fifties or sixties with COVID-19, enrolled during active disease. The chain joins TRBV5-6 to TRBJ2-7; 8 bases fit TRBD2. Source material: peripheral blood. As DNA, the CDR3 is TGTGCCAGCACCCCTCGGCCCAGCGGGAGCTCCTACGAGCAGTACTTC. It yields the protein CASTPRPSGSSYEQYF.